The 32 T cell receptor beta chains reported below all come from one sample, sequenced in a study of blood T cells in healthy people across ages (dated by TCRdb to between 2014 and 2016). The receptor library was made with 5' RACE. These reads were obtained on an Illumina HiSeq 2500. A second PCR of 7 to 11 cycles was performed with a sample-barcoded 5' primer and a J-beta primer mix. The public reads were quality trimmed at Q25 with fastp and then assembled into clones with MiXCR by TCRdb, keeping productive beta chains. Every entry covers one CDR3 protein and lists the most common genes and DNA from its rows. In all, the sample holds under 800,000 distinct CDR3 sequences, and approximately 43% of those were seen once. In total, the top ten clones hold around 20% of the sample. Sample: blood. These receptors all stem from a woman in her sixties in good health.

The V and J genes are TRBV6-1 and TRBJ2-2, with TRBD1 matching over 7 bases. CDR3 length: 14 residues. In germline, CDR1 is MNHNS, CDR2 SASEGT. Losses at the gene ends were 6 bases for V and 2 bases for J; bases not matched to a gene: 3. CDR3 nucleotide sequence: TGTGCCAGCAGGGGACAGATAAACACCGGGGAGCTGTTTTTT. This translates into CASRGQINTGELFF.

This rearrangement joins TRBV5-1 to TRBJ2-2; 9 bases are shared with TRBD1. The J segment lost 2 bases and the V segment lost 1 base, leaving 3 bases of the junction unmatched. The germline gives CDR1 SGHRS, CDR2 YFSETQ. The CDR3 spans 16 residues. As DNA, the CDR3 is TGCGCCAGCAGCTTGAGGACAGGGGACAACACCGGGGAGCTGTTTTTT. It yields the protein CASSLRTGDNTGELFF.

The chain links TRBV4-2 to TRBJ1-1, with 7 bases lining up with TRBD1. The junction had 6 bases not matched to a gene; V was cut back by 3 bases and J by 8 bases. CDR1 is LGHNA and CDR2 is YNFKEQ in the germline V gene. This CDR3 spans 13 amino acids. The CDR3 reads CASSHDRDSEAFF. In DNA, the CDR3 is TGTGCCAGCAGCCACGACCGGGACAGCGAAGCTTTCTTT.

The chain employs TRBV3-1 and TRBJ2-1; the match to TRBD2 covers 8 bases. CDR1 is LGHDT and CDR2 is YNNKEL in the germline V gene (reference sequence). V was pared by 3 bases and J by 5 bases, with 9 bases of the junction left unmatched. The CDR3 runs to 16 residues. The CDR3 sequence is CASSHIAGGANNEQFF. CDR3 nucleotide sequence: TGTGCCAGCAGCCATATCGCCGGGGGGGCTAACAATGAGCAGTTCTTC.

This clonotype has just a few counts. J is TRBJ1-4 and V is TRBV7-2; D is perhaps TRBD1 (5 bases). The germline V and J ends were trimmed by 8 bases and 5 bases, with 15 bases remaining between them. The length of the CDR3 is 14 residues. Per germline, CDR1 SGHTA and CDR2 FQGNSA. In DNA, the CDR3 is TGTGCCAGCGAAGAATGGGGGTCGAATGAAAAACTGTTTTTT. Its protein is CASEEWGSNEKLFF.

The chain couples TRBV6-5 to TRBJ2-7, with 13 bases matching TRBD2. The trim removed 0 bases at V and 6 bases at J, leaving 11 bases unmatched. Germline-derived CDR1 and CDR2 are MNHEY and SVGAGI. The CDR3 has 18 residues. This chain's CDR3 is CASSYSGTSGVYGGEQYF. The CDR3 DNA reads as TGTGCCAGCAGTTACTCCGGGACTAGCGGGGTATATGGAGGCGAGCAGTACTTC.

This clonotype was observed a handful of times. The chain uses TRBV5-6 and TRBJ1-2; 9 positions match TRBD1. This CDR3 has 14 residues. Losses at the gene ends were 4 bases for V and 3 bases for J; bases not matched to a gene: 4. In germline, CDR1 is SGHDT, CDR2 YYEEEE. CDR3 protein: CASSTWDRDYGYTF. In DNA form, the CDR3 reads TGTGCCAGCAGCACCTGGGACAGGGACTATGGCTACACCTTC.

The J gene is TRBJ1-2, the V gene TRBV29-1, with a possible D match to TRBD1 (5 bases). The CDR3 runs to 14 residues. The V end lost 0 bases, the J end lost 12 bases, and 20 bases lay between the germline ends. Germline V gene sequence: CDR1 SQVTM, CDR2 ANQGSEA. The CDR3 DNA reads TGCAGCGTTGAAGATCTTGGGCTACAAAAGGACAACACCTTC. This translates into CSVEDLGLQKDNTF.

In regard to this clonotype: This may arise from a read error, as a much more abundant clone is one base away. The chain uses TRBV7-8 and TRBJ1-5, with D unresolved. CDR1 is SGHVS, CDR2 FQNEAQ, per germline. CDR3 size: 16 residues. The CDR3 protein is CANSLGGGDSNQPQHF. The CDR3 DNA sequence: TGTGCCAACAGCTTAGGAGGAGGCGATAGCAATCAGCCCCAGCATTTT.

The J gene is TRBJ1-2, the V gene TRBV20-1, with a possible D match to TRBD1 (5 bases). The CDR3 totals 17 residues. V lost 1 base and J 4 bases, leaving 22 bases between the germline ends. The germline gives CDR1 DFQATT, CDR2 SNEGSKA (reference sequence). The CDR3 DNA reads as TGCAGTGCTAGAGTTTTTAGTTTAGGAGGGACCTTCTATGGCTACACCTTC. Its protein is CSARVFSLGGTFYGYTF.

V is TRBV5-1 and J is TRBJ1-3; D is ambiguous. V was trimmed by 2 bases and J by 0 bases, leaving 18 bases between them. This CDR3 has 18 amino acids. Per germline, CDR1 SGHRS and CDR2 YFSETQ. CDR3 amino acids: CASSFSSSAGGSGNTIYF. CDR3 sequence (DNA): TGCGCCAGCAGCTTTTCCTCGTCAGCCGGAGGCTCTGGAAACACCATATATTTT.

This clonotype was seen a handful of times. The chain has TRBV20-1 and TRBJ1-6; a possible D gene is TRBD1 (6 bases). CDR1 and CDR2 (germline): DFQATT, SNEGSKA (reference sequence). Trimming cost V 4 bases and J 4 bases, with 14 bases left between them. The CDR3 runs to 15 residues. CDR3 amino acids: CSATSGQRYNSPLHF. Written as DNA, the CDR3 is TGCAGTGCTACATCAGGACAGCGTTATAATTCACCCCTCCACTTT.

This clonotype has more than one count but fewer than ten. The V call is TRBV4-2, the J call TRBJ2-7; 8 nucleotides align to TRBD1. TRBJ2-5 explains the end of the DNA better; the J call may be wrong. Germline CDR1 and CDR2: LGHNA and YNFKEQ. CDR3 length: 19 amino acids. The CDR3 nucleotides read TGTGCCAGCAGCCAAGAAGGCTTCCTATCCGCAGGGGGCGAAGAGACCCAGTACTTC. Encoded protein: CASSQEGFLSAGGEETQYF.

This clonotype was seen a few times. This chain connects TRBV18 to TRBJ2-7, with D possibly being TRBD2 (6 bases). The germline V gene has CDR1 KGHSH and CDR2 LQKENI. The CDR3 is made up of 15 amino acids. V was clipped by 2 bases and J by 0 bases, with 11 bases between them. The CDR3 DNA follows: TGTGCCAGCTCACCATCCCGGGACTTCTCCTACGAGCAGTACTTC. Translation gives CASSPSRDFSYEQYF.

The CDR3 nucleotides are TGTGCCAGCAGCTTGCGCTTCCGACTAGCGGGAGGAAACTACGAGCAGTACTTC. It encodes CASSLRFRLAGGNYEQYF. The chain employs TRBV5-8 and TRBJ2-7, with TRBD2 matching over 13 bases. The CDR3 has 18 amino acids. J gave up 3 bases and V 1 base, and 10 bases lay outside the gene matches. Germline CDR1 and CDR2: SGHTS and YDEGEE.

This clonotype has only a few counts. The chain uses TRBV6-1 and TRBJ1-2; a weak D match, TRBD1 (5 bases). This CDR3 comprises 13 residues. Germline CDR1 and CDR2: MNHNS and SASEGT. With 2 bases removed from V and 3 bases from J, the gap between germline ends came to 7 bases. This CDR3 reads CASSERGDYGYTF. DNA of the CDR3: TGTGCCAGCAGTGAAAGGGGCGACTATGGCTACACCTTC.

The V call is TRBV12-3 or TRBV12-4, the J call TRBJ2-3; 12 nucleotides agree with TRBD2. Trimming at V came to 7 bases and at J to 5 bases, leaving 4 bases not matched to a gene. The CDR3 loop spans 14 amino acids. In DNA form, the CDR3 reads TGTGCCAGCAAGTCTAGCGGGGGGGTAGATACGCAGTATTTT. Translating gives CASKSSGGVDTQYF.

This clonotype was seen more than once but under ten times. The chain recombines TRBV7-8 with TRBJ2-7, with a tentative D call TRBD2 (6 bases). Germline V CDR1 and CDR2: SGHVS, FQNEAQ. Trimming took off 5 bases at V and 0 bases at J, with 11 bases between the two ends. The length of the CDR3 is 14 residues. The CDR3 DNA is TGTGCCAGCAGCGGGCGGGAAAGCTCCTACGAGCAGTACTTC. Encoded protein: CASSGRESSYEQYF.

This clonotype was detected only a few times. This chain connects TRBV6-6 to TRBJ1-2, with D uncertain. This CDR3 region has 12 residues. The V gene's germline CDR1 is MNHNY and CDR2 SVGAGI (reference sequence). Trimming stripped 8 bases from V and 8 bases from J, with 15 bases between. The CDR3: CASLGSGGGYTF. CDR3 coding DNA: TGTGCCAGCTTGGGGTCTGGCGGCGGCTACACCTTC.

Concerning this clonotype: Relative to the germline gene, one junction end is altered; a read error may explain this. CDR3 sequence (DNA): TGTGCCAGCAGTCCCCTCACAGATGCGCAGTATTTT. This encodes CASSPLTDAQYF. The chain has TRBV27 and TRBJ2-3; D is unresolved. Germline V CDR1 and CDR2: MNHEY, SMNVEV (reference sequence). This CDR3 region has 12 residues.

The chain employs TRBV29-1 and TRBJ2-4; tentatively, D is TRBD2 (5 bases). Germline V gene data show CDR1 as SQVTM and CDR2 as ANQGSEA. With 6 bases removed from V and 9 bases from J, the gap between germline ends came to 12 bases. The CDR3 contains 11 residues. The CDR3 region is CSVLSGPIQYF. The DNA for the CDR3 is TGCAGCGTCCTCAGCGGACCCATTCAGTACTTC.

The gene calls are TRBV27 and TRBJ2-5; D is ambiguous. Matching the DNA end better, TRBJ2-7 makes the J call doubtful. The CDR3 length is 14 residues. Germline values: CDR1 MNHEY, CDR2 SMNVEV (reference sequence). CDR3 residues: CASSTRRTAYEQYF. DNA of the CDR3: TGTGCCAGCAGTACCAGAAGGACGGCCTACGAGCAGTACTTC.

The rearrangement joins TRBV25-1 to TRBJ2-7; D is uncertain. This CDR3 contains 15 residues. Germline CDR1 is MGHDK and CDR2 is SYGVNS. Trimming left V 4 bases short and J 7 bases short, with 20 bases between. CDR3 sequence reads: CASSVSDDPPGEQYF. CDR3 sequence (DNA): TGTGCCAGCAGTGTATCCGACGACCCGCCTGGTGAGCAGTACTTC.

The CDR3 coding sequence is TGCAGCGGGACTCGGACAAACTATGGCTACACCTTC. The encoded protein is CSGTRTNYGYTF. V gene TRBV29-1 combines with J gene TRBJ1-2, with a weak D call TRBD1 (5 bases). The V and J ends lost 7 bases and 2 bases respectively, with 11 bases between them. Germline values: CDR1 SQVTM, CDR2 ANQGSEA. The CDR3 runs 12 residues.

V is TRBV20-1 and J is TRBJ1-5; possibly TRBD1 for D (6 bases). The CDR3 runs to 16 residues. Germline lookup yields CDR1 DFQATT and CDR2 SNEGSKA (reference sequence). The germline V and J ends were trimmed by 0 bases and 7 bases, with 19 bases remaining between them. CDR3 sequence (DNA): TGCAGTGCTAGAGATTTGGGGGTCATGGGGGGCCAGCCCCAGCATTTT. This encodes CSARDLGVMGGQPQHF.

This sequence joins TRBV12-3 or TRBV12-4 and TRBJ1-2; D not resolved. Trimming removed 7 bases from V and 2 bases from J, with 17 bases in between. The CDR3 length is 15 residues. This CDR3 reads CASTQSYTANYGYTF. The CDR3 nucleotides are TGTGCCAGCACTCAATCATATACGGCCAACTATGGCTACACCTTC.

The chain has TRBV20-1 and TRBJ2-7; TRBD2 matches 11 bases. Germline V gene sequence: CDR1 DFQATT, CDR2 SNEGSKA (reference sequence). Trimming at V came to 0 bases and at J to 6 bases, leaving 4 bases not matched to a gene. The CDR3 length is 14 residues. CDR3 sequence reads: CSARDSGRACEQYF. The DNA of the CDR3 is TGCAGTGCTAGAGATAGCGGGAGGGCCTGCGAGCAGTACTTC.

This clonotype was found a few times. The V call is TRBV4-2, the J call TRBJ2-1, with D unclear. Germline lookup yields CDR1 LGHNA and CDR2 YNFKEQ. The CDR3 spans 16 residues. Trimming removed 0 bases at V and 0 bases at J, with 9 bases between. CDR3 in DNA: TGTGCCAGCAGCCAAGAGGCCACGAGCTCCTACAATGAGCAGTTCTTC. This gives the protein CASSQEATSSYNEQFF.

This clonotype was seen ten or more times. CDR3 loop: CASSGQGNNEQFF. The CDR3 nucleotides are TGTGCCAGCAGTGGGCAGGGCAACAATGAGCAGTTCTTC. V and J are TRBV2 and TRBJ2-1; perhaps TRBD1 as D (5 bases). This CDR3 contains 13 residues. V was clipped by 4 bases and J by 5 bases, with 9 bases between them. CDR1 and CDR2 from the germline V gene are SNHLY and FYNNEI.

This clonotype was seen at least ten times. At one of its ends the junction is not consistent with the germline gene, which may arise from a read error. The chain couples TRBV5-1 to TRBJ2-7; D perhaps matches TRBD2 (5 bases). The germline gives CDR1 SGHRS, CDR2 YFSETQ. There are 14 residues in the CDR3. CDR3 bases: TGTGCCAGCAGCTTGGTTGTCGGGGCCTACGAGCAGTACTTC. This codes for CASSLVVGAYEQYF.

This chain joins TRBV12-3 or TRBV12-4 and TRBJ1-2, with D perhaps matching TRBD1 (5 bases). This CDR3 is 14 amino acids long. V was trimmed by 3 bases and J by 6 bases, leaving 14 bases between them. The CDR3 sequence: CASSFRDPRNGYTF. CDR3 sequence (DNA): TGTGCCAGCAGTTTTAGGGACCCAAGGAATGGCTACACCTTC.

This clonotype was counted a few times. As DNA, the CDR3 is TGTGCCAGCAGCCACGGTCAGGGGGTACTAGCCAAAAACATTCAGTACTTC. As protein: CASSHGQGVLAKNIQYF. J is TRBJ2-4 and V is TRBV6-6; 7 bases are a match to TRBD1. The CDR3 consists of 17 residues. Germline trimming cut 6 bases from V and 0 bases from J; bases unmatched to any gene: 11. The germline V gene has CDR1 MNHNY and CDR2 SVGAGI (reference sequence).